The clone carrying this T cell receptor (beta chain) was detected a few times. TCRdb re-called the 5' RACE reads with MiXCR, one entry per CDR3 protein. Here the sample spans around 310,000 distinct CDR3 sequences, approximately 3.8% being singletons. The sample is drawn from a study of T cells after yellow fever vaccination. J gave up 6 bases and V 6 bases, and 14 bases lay outside the gene matches. Germline values: CDR1 SGHTA, CDR2 FQGNSA. The CDR3 length is 17 residues. This clonotype originated in a man aged 18 to 30 who received the YFV17D yellow fever vaccine. The chain has TRBV7-2 and TRBJ1-6; 7 nucleotides align to TRBD1. The sample here was PBMCs, taken on the day of the yellow fever booster vaccination. The CDR3, as DNA: TGTGCCAGCAGGCGTACAGGGGCCGCACTTCGTAATTCACCCCTCCACTTT. Protein sequence: CASRRTGAALRNSPLHF.